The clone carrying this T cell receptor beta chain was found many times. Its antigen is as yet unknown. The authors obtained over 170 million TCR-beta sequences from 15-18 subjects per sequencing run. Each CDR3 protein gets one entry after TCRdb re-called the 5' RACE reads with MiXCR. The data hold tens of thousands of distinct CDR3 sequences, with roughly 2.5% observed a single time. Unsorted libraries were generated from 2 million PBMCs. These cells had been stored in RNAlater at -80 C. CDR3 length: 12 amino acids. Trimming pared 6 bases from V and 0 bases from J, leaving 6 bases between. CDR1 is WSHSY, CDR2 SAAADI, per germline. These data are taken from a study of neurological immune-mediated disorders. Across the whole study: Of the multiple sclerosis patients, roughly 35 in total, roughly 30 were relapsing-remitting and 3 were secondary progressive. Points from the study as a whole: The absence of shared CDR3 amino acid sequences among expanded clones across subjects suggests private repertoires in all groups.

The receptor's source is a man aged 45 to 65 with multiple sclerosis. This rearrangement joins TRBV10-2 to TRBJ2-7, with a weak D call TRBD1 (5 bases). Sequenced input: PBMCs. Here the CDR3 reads CASRDNSYEQYF. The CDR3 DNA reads TGCGCCAGCAGGGACAACTCCTACGAGCAGTACTTC.